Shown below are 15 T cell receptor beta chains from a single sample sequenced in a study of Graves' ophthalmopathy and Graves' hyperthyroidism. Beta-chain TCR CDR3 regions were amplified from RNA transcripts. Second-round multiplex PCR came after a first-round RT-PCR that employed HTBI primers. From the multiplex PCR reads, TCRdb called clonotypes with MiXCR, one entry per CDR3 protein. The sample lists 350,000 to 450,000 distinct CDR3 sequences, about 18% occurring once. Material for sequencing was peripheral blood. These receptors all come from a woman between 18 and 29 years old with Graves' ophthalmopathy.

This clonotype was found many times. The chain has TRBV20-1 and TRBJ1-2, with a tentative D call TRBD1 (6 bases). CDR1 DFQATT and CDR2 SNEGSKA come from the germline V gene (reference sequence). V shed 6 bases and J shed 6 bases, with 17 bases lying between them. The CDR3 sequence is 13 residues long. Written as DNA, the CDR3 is TGCAGTGCACCCGTGGGGGCCAGGGATGGCTACACCTTC. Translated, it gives CSAPVGARDGYTF.

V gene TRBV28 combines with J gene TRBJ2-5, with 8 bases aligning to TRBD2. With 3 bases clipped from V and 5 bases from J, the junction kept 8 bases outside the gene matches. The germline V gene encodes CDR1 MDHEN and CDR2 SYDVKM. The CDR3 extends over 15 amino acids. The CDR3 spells CASSFSRERGETQYF. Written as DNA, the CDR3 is TGTGCCAGCAGTTTCAGCCGGGAGCGGGGGGAGACCCAGTACTTC.

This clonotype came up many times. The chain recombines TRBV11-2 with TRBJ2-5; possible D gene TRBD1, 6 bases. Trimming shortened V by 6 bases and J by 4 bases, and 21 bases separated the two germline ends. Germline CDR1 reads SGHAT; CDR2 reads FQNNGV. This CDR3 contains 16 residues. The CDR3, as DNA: TGTGCCAGCAGGCGACAACGCAGGGGCTTGGGAGAGACCCAGTACTTC. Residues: CASRRQRRGLGETQYF.

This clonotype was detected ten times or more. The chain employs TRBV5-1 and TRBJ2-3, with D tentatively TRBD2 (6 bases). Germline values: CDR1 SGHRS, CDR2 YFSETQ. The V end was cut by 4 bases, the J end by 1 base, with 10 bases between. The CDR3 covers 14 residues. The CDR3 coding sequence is TGCGCCAGCAGCCGCTCTAGCGGCACAGATACGCAGTATTTT. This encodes CASSRSSGTDTQYF.

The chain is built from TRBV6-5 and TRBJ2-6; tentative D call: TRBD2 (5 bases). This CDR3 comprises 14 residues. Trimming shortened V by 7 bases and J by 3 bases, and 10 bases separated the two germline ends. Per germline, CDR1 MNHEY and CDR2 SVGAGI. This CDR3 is CASNSRVGANVLTF. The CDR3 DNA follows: TGTGCCAGCAATTCGAGGGTTGGGGCCAACGTCCTGACTTTC.

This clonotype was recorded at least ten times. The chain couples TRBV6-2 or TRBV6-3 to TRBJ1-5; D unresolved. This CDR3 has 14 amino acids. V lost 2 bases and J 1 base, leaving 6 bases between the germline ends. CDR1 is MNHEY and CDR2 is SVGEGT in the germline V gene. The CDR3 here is CASSYGKSNQPQHF. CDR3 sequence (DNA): TGTGCCAGCAGTTACGGGAAGAGCAATCAGCCCCAGCATTTT.

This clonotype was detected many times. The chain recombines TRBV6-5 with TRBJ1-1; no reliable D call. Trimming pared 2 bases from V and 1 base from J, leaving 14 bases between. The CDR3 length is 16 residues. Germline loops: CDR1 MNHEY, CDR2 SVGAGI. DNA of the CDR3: TGTGCCAGCAGTTACAAATGGAGAGGAGCGAACACTGAAGCTTTCTTT. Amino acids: CASSYKWRGANTEAFF.

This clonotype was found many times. The CDR3 protein is CASSPYAGTVYGYTF. The CDR3 DNA reads as TGTGCCAGCAGCCCCTACGCCGGGACGGTTTATGGCTACACCTTC. The chain carries TRBV7-9 and TRBJ1-2; maybe TRBD1 (5 bases). CDR1 is SEHNR and CDR2 is FQNEAQ in the germline V gene (reference sequence). The germline V and J ends were trimmed by 5 bases and 5 bases, with 18 bases remaining between them. The CDR3 has 15 amino acids.

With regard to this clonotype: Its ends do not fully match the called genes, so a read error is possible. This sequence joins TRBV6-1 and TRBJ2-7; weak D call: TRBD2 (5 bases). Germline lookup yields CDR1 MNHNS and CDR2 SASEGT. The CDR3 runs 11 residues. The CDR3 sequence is CASSERRSVSF. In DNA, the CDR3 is TGTGCCAGCAGTGAAAGGAGGTCAGTCAGCTTC.

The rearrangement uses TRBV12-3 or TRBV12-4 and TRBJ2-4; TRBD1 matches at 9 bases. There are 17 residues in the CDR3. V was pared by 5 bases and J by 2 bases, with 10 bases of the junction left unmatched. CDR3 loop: CASSMRGTGKSKNIQYF. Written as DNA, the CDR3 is TGTGCCAGCAGTATGCGGGGGACAGGGAAATCCAAAAACATTCAGTACTTC.

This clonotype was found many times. The CDR3 region has the DNA TGTGCCAGCAGCCAAAAACGCTCGGGGGGGCCATCCGAGCAGTACTTC. It encodes CASSQKRSGGPSEQYF. V and J are TRBV3-1 and TRBJ2-7, with TRBD2 matching over 8 bases. V shed 2 bases, J shed 6 bases, and the junction held 12 bases outside the gene matches. The CDR3 runs to 16 residues. Germline V gene lookup returns CDR1 LGHDT and CDR2 YNNKEL (reference sequence).

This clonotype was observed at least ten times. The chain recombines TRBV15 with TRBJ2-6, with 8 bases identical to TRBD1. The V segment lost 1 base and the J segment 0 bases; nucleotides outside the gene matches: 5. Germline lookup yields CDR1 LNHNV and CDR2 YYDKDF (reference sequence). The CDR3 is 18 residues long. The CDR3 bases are TGTGCCACCAGCAGAGTGGGGACAGGCAGCTCTGGGGCCAACGTCCTGACTTTC. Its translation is CATSRVGTGSSGANVLTF.

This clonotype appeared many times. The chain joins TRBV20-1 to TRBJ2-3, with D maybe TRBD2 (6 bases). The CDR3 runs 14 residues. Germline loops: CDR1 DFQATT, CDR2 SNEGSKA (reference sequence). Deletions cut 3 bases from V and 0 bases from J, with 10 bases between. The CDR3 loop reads CSASSGTSTDTQYF. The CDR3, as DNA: TGCAGTGCTAGTTCCGGGACTAGCACAGATACGCAGTATTTT.

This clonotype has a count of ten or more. The CDR3 coding sequence is TGTGCCAGCAGCGTAAACAGTGCCCCCTACGAGCAGTACTTC. This gives the protein CASSVNSAPYEQYF. The V gene is TRBV7-2, the J gene TRBJ2-7; D is ambiguous. Looked up from germline, CDR1 is SGHTA and CDR2 is FQGNSA. CDR3 size: 14 residues. Trimming took 5 bases from V and 2 from J, leaving 13 bases between them.

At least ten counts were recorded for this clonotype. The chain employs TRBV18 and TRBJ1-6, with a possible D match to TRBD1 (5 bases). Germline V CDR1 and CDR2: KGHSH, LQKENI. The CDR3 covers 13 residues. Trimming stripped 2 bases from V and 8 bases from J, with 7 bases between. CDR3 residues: CASSPSRDSPLHF. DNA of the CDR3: TGTGCCAGCTCACCATCCAGGGATTCACCCCTCCACTTT.